One sample yielded the 11 T cell receptor beta chains listed below, sequenced in a study of blood T cell repertoires in COVID-19. The protocol was immunoSEQ multiplex PCR, while the TCRdb copy is restricted to in-frame clones and leaves out a portion. The repertoire holds around 300,000 clones, with 80% to 90% as singletons. The source material was peripheral blood. These receptors were obtained from a young man with active or convalescent COVID-19.

This clone has more than one count but fewer than ten. The rearrangement uses TRBV4-3 and TRBJ2-7, with a weak D call TRBD1 (6 bases). Germline CDR1 is LGHNA and CDR2 is YSLEER. The CDR3 extends over 14 amino acids. Deletions cut 5 bases from V and 7 bases from J, with 18 bases between. CDR3 nucleotides: TGCGCCAGCAGCACAGGGCTATCGCCGGGGGAGCAGTACTTC. Amino acid sequence: CASSTGLSPGEQYF.

The chain is built from TRBV11-3 and TRBJ1-4; 7 bases align to TRBD1. J gave up 6 bases and V 4 bases, and 11 bases lay outside the gene matches. This CDR3 is built from 16 residues. Germline loops: CDR1 SGHNT, CDR2 YENEEA. The DNA for the CDR3 is TGTGCCAGCAGCTCTTATGCCCGGGACAGAGATGAAAAACTGTTTTTT. Protein: CASSSYARDRDEKLFF.

The J gene is TRBJ1-1, the V gene TRBV10-3, with TRBD1 identical over 10 bases. The germline CDR1 and CDR2 sequences are ENHRY and SYGVKD. Germline trimming cut 4 bases from V and 13 bases from J; bases unmatched to any gene: 9. The CDR3 contains 13 residues. CDR3: CAISADRGQGVFF. CDR3 DNA: TGTGCCATCAGTGCCGACAGGGGGCAAGGAGTTTTCTTT.

The gene calls are TRBV6-2 or TRBV6-3 and TRBJ2-7, with no clear D. Trimming removed 0 bases at V and 0 bases at J, with 6 bases between. Germline lookup yields CDR1 MNHEY and CDR2 SVGEGT. The CDR3 sequence is 14 residues long. CDR3 nucleotide sequence: TGTGCCAGCAGTTACTCGACAAACTCCTACGAGCAGTACTTC. It is translated as CASSYSTNSYEQYF.

The J gene is TRBJ2-1, the V gene TRBV4-1; TRBD2 agrees at 8 bases. The CDR3 consists of 15 residues. From germline, CDR1 is MGHRA and CDR2 YSYEKL. The junction had 11 bases not matched to a gene; V was cut back by 1 base and J by 12 bases. Here the CDR3 DNA reads TGCGCCAGCAGCCAAGCCCACGGGACTAGTACTGCGCAGTTCTTC. It translates to CASSQAHGTSTAQFF.

The chain recombines TRBV10-3 with TRBJ1-1, with TRBD1 as a possible D gene (5 bases). CDR1 and CDR2 (germline): ENHRY, SYGVKD. The CDR3 runs 16 residues. The V and J ends lost 10 bases and 1 base respectively, with 22 bases between them. The DNA of the CDR3 is TGTGCCACCGTACAAGCAACGACAGCCCGGAACACTGAAGCTTTCTTT. As protein: CATVQATTARNTEAFF.

This clone occurred once. This chain uses TRBV4-1 with TRBJ1-2, with D tentatively TRBD1 (5 bases). Germline assignment: CDR1 MGHRA and CDR2 YSYEKL. The V and J ends lost 4 bases and 3 bases respectively, with 12 bases between them. CDR3 length: 14 residues. The CDR3 region has the DNA TGCGCCAGCAGCCTAGGGGAAGGGGACTATGGCTACACCTTC. Translating gives CASSLGEGDYGYTF.

As concerns this clone: Other DNA sequences from this sample encode an identical CDR3 as well. The rearrangement uses TRBV6-4 and TRBJ2-3, with D tentatively TRBD2 (5 bases). V dropped 3 bases and J dropped 1 base, with 5 bases sitting between them. The germline gives CDR1 MRHNA, CDR2 SNTAGT. The CDR3 has 13 amino acids. The CDR3 loop reads CASSEEGTDTQYF. For the CDR3, the DNA is TGTGCCAGCAGTGAGGAGGGCACAGATACGCAGTATTTT.

V and J are TRBV12-3 or TRBV12-4 and TRBJ2-3; 8 bases align to TRBD2. The CDR3 has 13 amino acids. J was trimmed by 14 bases and V by 5 bases; bases with no gene match: 12. The DNA of the CDR3 is TGTGCCAGCAGTGGGGGGCGGGGACTAGATCCGTATTTT. Its protein is CASSGGRGLDPYF.

This chain connects TRBV5-1 to TRBJ2-5; 14 bases are a match to TRBD2. This CDR3 contains 15 residues. Trimming cost V 7 bases and J 4 bases; bases outside gene matches: 6. From germline, CDR1 is SGHRS and CDR2 YFSETQ. The CDR3 reads CASGGLAGVGETQYF. CDR3 in DNA: TGCGCCAGCGGGGGACTAGCGGGAGTCGGAGAGACCCAGTACTTC.

This clone appeared a single time. The rearrangement joins TRBV28 to TRBJ1-1; D remains ambiguous. The CDR3 is 14 residues long. Germline V gene sequence: CDR1 MDHEN, CDR2 SYDVKM. Between the trimmed V and J ends, which lost 2 bases and 0 bases, there was a span of 7 bases. CDR3 nucleotide sequence: TGTGCCAGCAGTTTAAGTAGAATGAACACTGAAGCTTTCTTT. Encoded protein: CASSLSRMNTEAFF.